Here is one TCR beta chain with its context. The antigen remains undetermined. Read coverage stops 3 residues before the CDR3 terminus; the germline J gene supplies the remainder. Prevalent HPV16 infections were excluded; only incident single HPV16 infections included. The sample belongs to a study of T cells in women clearing cervical HPV infection. Study-level findings and limits: TRBV6-7 abundance was lower in cases than controls (roughly 0.11% versus 0.16%).

The CDR3 extends over 13 amino acids. CDR1 is SGHTS, CDR2 YDEGEE, per germline. Assay used: immunoSEQ multiplex PCR; TCRdb lists only in-frame clones, some missing. The table for this sample gives roughly 42,000 clones. Sequencing was carried out using blood buffy coat. The origin of this receptor is a woman between 18 and 69 years old with a cervical HPV16 infection that either progressed to CIN3+ or cleared (not recorded which). This chain links TRBV5-8 with TRBJ1-2, with D hard to call. The CDR3 bases that were read are TGTGCCAGCAGCCCCCAAGTCTCTCGGGGC. It translates to CASSPQVSRG. The entire CDR3 protein reads CASSPQVSRGYTF.